The clone carrying this T cell receptor (beta chain) was counted many times. TCRdb used MiXCR to reprocess the 5' RACE reads, holding one entry per CDR3 protein. The sample shows about 82,000 distinct CDR3 sequences, about 5% of them seen only once. This entry comes from a study of T cells of healthy individuals. This CDR3 is built from 14 residues. Germline values: CDR1 LGHNA, CDR2 YSLEER. Trimming took 1 base from V and 6 from J, leaving 10 bases between them. The TCR was taken from a female donor in good health. V gene TRBV4-3 combines with J gene TRBJ2-1; D not certain. Written as DNA, the CDR3 is TGCGCCAGCAGCCAAGGTCCTGGCGTCAATGAGCAGTTCTTC. Translation gives CASSQGPGVNEQFF.